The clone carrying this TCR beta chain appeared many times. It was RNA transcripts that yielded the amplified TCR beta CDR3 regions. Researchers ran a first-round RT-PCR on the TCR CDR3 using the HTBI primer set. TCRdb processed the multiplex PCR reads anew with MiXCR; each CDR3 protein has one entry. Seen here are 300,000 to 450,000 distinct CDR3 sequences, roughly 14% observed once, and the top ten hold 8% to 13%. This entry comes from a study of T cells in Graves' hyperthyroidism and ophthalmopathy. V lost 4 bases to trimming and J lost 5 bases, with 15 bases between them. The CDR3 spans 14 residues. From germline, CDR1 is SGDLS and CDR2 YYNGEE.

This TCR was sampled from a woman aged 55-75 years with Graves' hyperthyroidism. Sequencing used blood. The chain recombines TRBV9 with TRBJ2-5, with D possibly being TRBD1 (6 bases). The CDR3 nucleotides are TGTGCCAGCAGCCCGCAGGGGTGGTTGGAGACCCAGTACTTC. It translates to CASSPQGWLETQYF.